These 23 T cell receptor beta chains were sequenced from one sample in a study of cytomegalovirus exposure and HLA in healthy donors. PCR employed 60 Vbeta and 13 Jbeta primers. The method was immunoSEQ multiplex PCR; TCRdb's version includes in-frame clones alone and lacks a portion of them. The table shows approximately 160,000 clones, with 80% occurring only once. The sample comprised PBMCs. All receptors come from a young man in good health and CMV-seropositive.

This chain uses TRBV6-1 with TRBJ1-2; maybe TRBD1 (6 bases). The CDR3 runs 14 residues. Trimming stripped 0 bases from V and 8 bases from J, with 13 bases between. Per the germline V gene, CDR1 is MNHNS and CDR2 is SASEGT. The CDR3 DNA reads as TGTGCCAGCAGTGAAGCTCAGGGGAGAGAGGGCTACACCTTC. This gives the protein CASSEAQGREGYTF.

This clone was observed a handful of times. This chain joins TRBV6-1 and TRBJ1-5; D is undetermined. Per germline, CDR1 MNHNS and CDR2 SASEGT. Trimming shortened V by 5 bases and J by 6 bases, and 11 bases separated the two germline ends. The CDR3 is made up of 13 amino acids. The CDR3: CASSYSTGQPQHF. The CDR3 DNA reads TGTGCCAGCAGTTATTCAACGGGTCAGCCCCAGCATTTT.

CDR3 in amino acids: CASSLEAGDGQETQYF. Written as DNA, the CDR3 is TGTGCCAGCAGCTTGGAGGCAGGGGACGGTCAAGAGACCCAGTACTTC. J is TRBJ2-5 and V is TRBV5-6; a possible D gene is TRBD1 (6 bases). This CDR3 region has 16 residues. V gave up 0 bases and J gave up 2 bases, with 14 bases separating them. Germline loops: CDR1 SGHDT, CDR2 YYEEEE.

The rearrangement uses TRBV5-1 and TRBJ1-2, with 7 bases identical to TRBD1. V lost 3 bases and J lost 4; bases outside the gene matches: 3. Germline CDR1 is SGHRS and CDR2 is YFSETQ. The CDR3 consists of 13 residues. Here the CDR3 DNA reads TGCGCCAGCAGCTGGGGACAGAGCTATGGCTACACCTTC. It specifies CASSWGQSYGYTF.

DNA for the CDR3: TGTGCCAGCAGCTCCGCGGGGCGTGCATCCCCCTACGAGCAGTACTTC. Encoded protein: CASSSAGRASPYEQYF. The chain carries TRBV16 and TRBJ2-7; D perhaps matches TRBD2 (6 bases). The CDR3 totals 16 residues. Deletions cut 5 bases from V and 2 bases from J, with 19 bases between. CDR1 KGHSY and CDR2 FQNENV come from the germline V gene.

Written as DNA, the CDR3 is TGTGCCAGCAGCGCGGAGGACAGGGGAGTCAGGGAGCAGTTCTTC. It yields the protein CASSAEDRGVREQFF. V usage is TRBV7-9 and J usage is TRBJ2-1; 9 bases are a match to TRBD1. Germline V gene data show CDR1 as SEHNR and CDR2 as FQNEAQ (reference sequence). The CDR3 contains 15 residues. J was trimmed by 10 bases and V by 5 bases; bases with no gene match: 12.

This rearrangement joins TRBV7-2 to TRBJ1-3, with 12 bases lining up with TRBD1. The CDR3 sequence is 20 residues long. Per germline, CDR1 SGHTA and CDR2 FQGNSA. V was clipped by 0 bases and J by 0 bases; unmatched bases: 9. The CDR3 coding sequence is TGTGCCAGCAGCTTAGCAGGGGGGACAGGGGGCGACAGCTCTGGAAACACCATATATTTT. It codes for CASSLAGGTGGDSSGNTIYF.

The CDR3 DNA reads as TGTGCCAGCAGCCACCAAGGCAGGGGTGGCTATGGCTACACCTTC. It translates to CASSHQGRGGYGYTF. The chain combines TRBV7-9 with TRBJ1-2; tentatively, D is TRBD1 (6 bases). Germline CDR1 SEHNR, CDR2 FQNEAQ (reference sequence). The V and J ends lost 5 bases and 4 bases respectively, with 17 bases between them. CDR3 length equals 15 residues. The full variable domain, rest sourced from reference TRBV7-9 and TRBJ1-2, is DTGVSQNPRHKITKRGQNVTFRCDPISEHNRLYWYRQTLGQGPEFLTYFQNEAQLEKSRLLSDRFSAERPKGSFSTLEIQRTEQGDSAMYLCASSHQGRGGYGYTFGSGTRLTVV.

CDR3 DNA: TGTGCCAGCTCACCGGCAGGGGGGATGAACACTGAAGCTTTCTTT. Translation: CASSPAGGMNTEAFF. The chain is built from TRBV18 and TRBJ1-1; 7 bases match TRBD1. Trimming removed 3 bases from V and 0 bases from J; junction bases left unmatched: 4. Germline CDR1 is KGHSH and CDR2 is LQKENI. This CDR3 has 15 amino acids.

The CDR3 nucleotides are TGTGCCATCAGTGAGGTAGAGGGAGCCAGTCCTGGAAACACCATATATTTT. It translates to CAISEVEGASPGNTIYF. The rearrangement links TRBV10-3 to TRBJ1-3; no clear D gene. V was cut by 2 bases and J by 2 bases, with 16 bases left in between. Germline V lookup: CDR1 ENHRY, CDR2 SYGVKD. This CDR3 contains 17 residues.

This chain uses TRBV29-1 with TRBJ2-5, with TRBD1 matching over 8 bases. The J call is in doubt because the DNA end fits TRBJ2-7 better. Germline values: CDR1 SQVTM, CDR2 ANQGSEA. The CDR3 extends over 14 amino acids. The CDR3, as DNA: TGCAGCGCTAAACCTGGGACAGGATTCAACGAGCAGTACTTC. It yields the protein CSAKPGTGFNEQYF.

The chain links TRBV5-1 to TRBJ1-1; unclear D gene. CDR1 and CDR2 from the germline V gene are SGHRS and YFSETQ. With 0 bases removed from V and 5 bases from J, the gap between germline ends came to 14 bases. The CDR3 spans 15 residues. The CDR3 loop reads CASSLDPGLGTEAFF. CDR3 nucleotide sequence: TGCGCCAGCAGCTTGGATCCGGGGTTGGGAACTGAAGCTTTCTTT. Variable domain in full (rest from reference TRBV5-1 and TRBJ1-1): KAGVTQTPRYLIKTRGQQVTLSCSPISGHRSVSWYQQTPGQGLQFLFEYFSETQRNKGNFPGRFSGRQFSNSRSEMNVSTLELGDSALYLCASSLDPGLGTEAFFGQGTRLTVV.

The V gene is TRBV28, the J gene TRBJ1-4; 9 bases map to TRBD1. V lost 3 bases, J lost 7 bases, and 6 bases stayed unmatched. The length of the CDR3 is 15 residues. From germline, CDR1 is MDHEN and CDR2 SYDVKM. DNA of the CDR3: TGTGCCAGCAGTTTCCAACAGGGGGCAGGTGAAAAACTGTTTTTT. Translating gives CASSFQQGAGEKLFF.

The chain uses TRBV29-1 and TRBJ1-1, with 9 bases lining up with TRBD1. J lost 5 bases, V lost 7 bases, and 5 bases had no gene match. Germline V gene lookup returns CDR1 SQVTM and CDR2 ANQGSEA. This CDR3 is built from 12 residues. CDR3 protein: CSALDRGTEAFF. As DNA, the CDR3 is TGCAGCGCCCTCGACAGGGGGACTGAAGCTTTCTTT.

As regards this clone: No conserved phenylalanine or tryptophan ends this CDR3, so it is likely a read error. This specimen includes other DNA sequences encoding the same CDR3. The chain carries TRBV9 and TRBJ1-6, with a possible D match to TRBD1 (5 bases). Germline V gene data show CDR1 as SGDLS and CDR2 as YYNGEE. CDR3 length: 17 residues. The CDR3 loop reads CASSVPQGNSYNSPLHL. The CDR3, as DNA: TGCGCCAGCAGCGTCCCTCAGGGAAACTCCTATAATTCACCCCTCCACCTT.

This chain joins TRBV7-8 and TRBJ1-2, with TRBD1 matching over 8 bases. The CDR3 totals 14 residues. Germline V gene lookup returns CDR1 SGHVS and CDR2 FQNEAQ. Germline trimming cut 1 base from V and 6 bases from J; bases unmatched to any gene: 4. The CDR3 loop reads CASSLGWGQDGYTF. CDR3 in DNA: TGTGCCAGCAGCTTAGGATGGGGACAGGATGGCTACACCTTC.

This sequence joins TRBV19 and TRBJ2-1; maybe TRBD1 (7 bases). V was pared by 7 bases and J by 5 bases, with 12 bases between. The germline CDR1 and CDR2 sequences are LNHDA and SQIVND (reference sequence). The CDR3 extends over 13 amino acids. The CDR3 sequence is CASIGGGHNEQFF. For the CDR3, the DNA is TGTGCCAGTATCGGAGGGGGCCACAATGAGCAGTTCTTC. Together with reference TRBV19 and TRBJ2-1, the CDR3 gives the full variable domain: DGGITQSPKYLFRKEGQNVTLSCEQNLNHDAMYWYRQDPGQGLRLIYYSQIVNDFQKGDIAEGYSVSREKKESFPLTVTSAQKNPTAFYLCASIGGGHNEQFFGPGTRLTVL.

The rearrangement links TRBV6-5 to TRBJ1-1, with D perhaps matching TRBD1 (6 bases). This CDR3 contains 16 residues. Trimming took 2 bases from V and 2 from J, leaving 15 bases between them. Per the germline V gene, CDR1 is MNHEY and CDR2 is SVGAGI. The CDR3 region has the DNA TGTGCCAGCAGTTACGTTTGGCCAGGGGTAAACACTGAAGCTTTCTTT. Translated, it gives CASSYVWPGVNTEAFF.

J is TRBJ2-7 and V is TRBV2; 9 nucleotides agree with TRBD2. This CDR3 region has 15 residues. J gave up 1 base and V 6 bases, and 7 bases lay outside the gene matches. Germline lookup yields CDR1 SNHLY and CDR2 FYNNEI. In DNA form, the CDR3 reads TGTGCCAGCAGGGCTAGCGGGATCAGTTCCTACGAGCAGTACTTC. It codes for CASRASGISSYEQYF.

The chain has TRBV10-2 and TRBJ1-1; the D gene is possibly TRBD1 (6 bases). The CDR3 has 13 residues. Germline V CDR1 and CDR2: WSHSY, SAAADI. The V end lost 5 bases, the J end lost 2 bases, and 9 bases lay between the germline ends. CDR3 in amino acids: CASSNRVNTEAFF. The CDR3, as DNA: TGCGCCAGCAGTAACAGGGTTAACACTGAAGCTTTCTTT.

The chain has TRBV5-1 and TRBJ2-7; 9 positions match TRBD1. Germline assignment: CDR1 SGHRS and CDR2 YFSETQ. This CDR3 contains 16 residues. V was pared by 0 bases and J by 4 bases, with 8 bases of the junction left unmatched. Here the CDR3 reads CASSLEGTGTHYEQYF. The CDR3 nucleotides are TGCGCCAGCAGCTTGGAAGGGACAGGGACCCATTACGAGCAGTACTTC.

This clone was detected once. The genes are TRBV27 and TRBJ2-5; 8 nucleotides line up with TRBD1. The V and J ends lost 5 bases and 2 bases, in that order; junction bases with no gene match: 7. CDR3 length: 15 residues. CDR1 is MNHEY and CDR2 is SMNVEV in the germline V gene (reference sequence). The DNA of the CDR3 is TGTGCCAGCAGTCCCACAGGGGGGAAGCAAGAGACCCAGTACTTC. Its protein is CASSPTGGKQETQYF.

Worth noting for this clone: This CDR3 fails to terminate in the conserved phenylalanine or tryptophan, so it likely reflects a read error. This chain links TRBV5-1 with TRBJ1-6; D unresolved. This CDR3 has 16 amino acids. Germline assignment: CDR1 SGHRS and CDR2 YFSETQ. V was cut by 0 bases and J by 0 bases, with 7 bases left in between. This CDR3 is CASSLVWCSYNSPLHL. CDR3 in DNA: TGCGCCAGCAGCTTGGTTTGGTGCTCCTATAATTCACCCCTCCACCTT.